This TCR beta chain emerged from a study of control samples from healthy donors and cancer patients. The CDR3 covers 16 residues. Germline V lookup: CDR1 SGHKS, CDR2 YYEKEE (reference sequence). V gave up 1 base and J gave up 5 bases; unmatched junction bases: 6. Produced via immunoSEQ multiplex PCR; TCRdb's table is partial and in-frame only. The table shows around 96,000 clones, with just over 90% occurring only once. The gene calls are TRBV5-5 and TRBJ1-6, with 7 bases matching TRBD1. The sequence was collected from a man aged 18 to 35 in good health. The sequenced sample consisted of blood. DNA of the CDR3: TGTGCCAGCAGCTTGTACGGGACAGAAGATAATTCACCCCTCCACTTT. Encoded protein: CASSLYGTEDNSPLHF.